Below are 29 T cell receptor beta chains sequenced from a single sample in a study of CD8+ T cells in alopecia areata (dated by TCRdb to the late 2010s). Library creation used the immunoSEQ multiplex PCR assay. To provide template for TCR sequencing, every sample had RNA extracted and reverse transcribed into cDNA. Imported from immuneACCESS, the table was reduced by TCRdb to in-frame sequences with V and J called. These copies leave out some clones; in studies compared against another copy, an unresolved V gene accounts for under half, and the cause of the remainder is not known. The sample counts around 100,000 clones, each observed more than once. In total, the top ten clones hold 20% of the sample. Material: lesional skin. These receptors were obtained from a C3H/HeJ mouse with alopecia areata. Mice from this strain have the MHC haplotype H2-k.

This clone has a handful of counts. At residue 11, the TCRdb protein and translated DNA are inconsistent; the protein given comes from the DNA. Mouse germline and gene names are used. The read ends 3 residues early relative to the CDR3; the germline J gene fills the gap. J is TRBJ1-3 and V is TRBV17; no clear D gene. V was cut by 6 bases and J by 0 bases, with 9 bases left in between. Germline CDR1 and CDR2: MNHDT and YYDKIL. CDR3 length: 14 residues. The sequenced CDR3 bases are TGTGCTAGCAGATCGACATATTCTGGAAATACG. Translation: CASRSTYSGNT. The entire CDR3 reads CASRSTYSGNTLYF.

Regarding this clone: The genes are named according to mouse. The CDR3 goes on 4 residues after the read ends, and that part is filled in from the germline J gene. The chain uses TRBV13-2 and TRBJ2-2; TRBD1 matches 9 bases. Trimming cost V 1 base and J 3 bases; bases outside gene matches: 1. The CDR3 extends over 15 amino acids. Germline lookup yields CDR1 NNHNN and CDR2 SYGAGS (reference sequence). CDR3 amino acids: CASGDRTGDTGQLYF. CDR3 bases read: TGTGCCAGCGGTGATCGGACAGGGGACACCGGG.

A remark on this clone: Gene names refer to mouse genes. The read falls 4 residues short of the CDR3 end, and the missing part is taken from the germline J gene. Within the sample, other DNA sequences also encode this same CDR3. The chain links TRBV1 to TRBJ2-7, with 13 bases identical to TRBD2. Germline CDR1 and CDR2: NSQYPW and LRSPGD (reference sequence). CDR3 size: 15 residues. CDR3 DNA, as far as it was read: TGCACCTGCAGTGCGCGGGACTGGGGGGGATAT. This gives the protein CTCSARDWGGY. The complete CDR3 protein is CTCSARDWGGYEQYF.

Comment on this clone: Germline and genes: mouse. The CDR3 end lies 4 residues beyond the end of the read and is filled in from the germline J gene. The gene calls are TRBV13-3 and TRBJ2-1, with TRBD1 identical over 10 bases. CDR3 length equals 15 residues. The junction had 7 bases not matched to a gene; V was cut back by 4 bases and J by 6 bases. CDR1 is NNHDY, CDR2 SYVADS, per germline. The CDR3 spells CASSPAGDRGAEQFF. The covered CDR3 bases are TGTGCCAGCAGTCCAGCCGGGGACAGGGGTGCT.

With regard to this clone: Germline and genes here are mouse. The DNA ends 4 residues before the CDR3 does, and the rest of the CDR3 is filled in from the germline J gene. The chain is built from TRBV13-3 and TRBJ1-1; 7 bases are shared with TRBD1. The germline V gene has CDR1 NNHDY and CDR2 SYVADS. J lost 3 bases, V lost 3 bases, and 5 bases had no gene match. This CDR3 has 14 amino acids. The CDR3 region is CASSARRGDTEVFF. The CDR3 bases that were read are TGTGCCAGCAGTGCCCGCAGGGGGGACACA.

Concerning this clone itself: The DNA translation disagrees with the TCRdb protein at residue 10, so the protein in this description comes from the DNA. Gene and germline names: mouse. From the germline J gene comes the end of the CDR3, since the read stops 3 residues before it. V is TRBV1 and J is TRBJ1-6, with TRBD1 as a possible D gene (5 bases). TRBJ1-6 is noted as an ORF with a role that remains uncertain. V was clipped by 6 bases and J by 4 bases, with 7 bases between them. The length of the CDR3 is 13 residues. Germline CDR1 is NSQYPW and CDR2 is LRSPGD (reference sequence). Incomplete CDR3 DNA: TGCACCTGCAGGGACAATTATAATTCGCCC. Its protein is CTCRDNYNSP. The whole CDR3 region reads CTCRDNYNSPLYF.

This clone has just a few counts. The gene names given are mouse names. The read stops 4 residues short of the end of the CDR3; the missing end is completed from the germline J gene. The chain has TRBV17 and TRBJ2-4; 8 bases line up with TRBD2. With 5 bases clipped from V and 2 bases from J, the junction kept 3 bases outside the gene matches. This CDR3 spans 14 amino acids. CDR1 is MNHDT and CDR2 is YYDKIL in the germline V gene. The sequenced CDR3 bases are TGTGCTAGCAGTCCCTGGGGGGATCAAAAC. Its translation is CASSPWGDQN. The whole CDR3 sequence is CASSPWGDQNTLYF.

As for this clone: Here the gene names and germline are mouse. The read falls 4 residues short of the CDR3 end, and the missing part is taken from the germline J gene. The chain is built from TRBV13-2 and TRBJ2-1, with no clear D. CDR3 length: 12 amino acids. V lost 3 bases, J lost 5 bases, and 6 bases lay in between. Looked up from germline, CDR1 is NNHNN and CDR2 is SYGAGS (reference sequence). The CDR3 here is CASGGDNAEQFF. CDR3 DNA (partial): TGTGCCAGCGGTGGAGACAATGCT.

In its sample, this clone was seen a few times. All gene names here are mouse names. The DNA ends 4 residues before the CDR3 does, and the rest of the CDR3 is filled in from the germline J gene. The J gene is TRBJ1-2, the V gene TRBV12-1; 7 nucleotides agree with TRBD1. The CDR3 is made up of 12 amino acids. Looked up from germline, CDR1 is SGHSN and CDR2 is HYEKVE. CDR3 sequence: CASSPTGTDYTF. CDR3 DNA (partial): TGTGCCAGCTCTCCGACAGGGACC. The full variable domain, with the rest looked up from reference TRBV12-1 and TRBJ1-2, is DSGVVQSPRHIIKEKGGRSVLTCIPISGHSNVVWYQQTLGKELKFLIQHYEKVERDKGFLPSRFSVQQFDDYHSEMNMSALELEDSAMYFCASSPTGTDYTFGSGTRLLVI.

A note on this clone: The genes are named according to mouse. From the germline J gene comes the end of the CDR3, since the read stops 4 residues before it. The chain couples TRBV13-3 to TRBJ2-5; TRBD2 matches 13 bases. This CDR3 has 16 amino acids. CDR1 is NNHDY, CDR2 SYVADS, per germline. V lost 4 bases, J lost 2 bases, and 4 bases stayed unmatched. The part of the CDR3 DNA that was read is TGTGCCAGCAGTTGGGACTGGGGGGGTGGCCAAGAC. This encodes CASSWDWGGGQD. The complete CDR3 sequence is CASSWDWGGGQDTQYF.

This clone came up a few times. Genes and germline come from the mouse. The read ends 4 residues before the CDR3 terminus; that terminus is restored from the germline J gene. This sequence joins TRBV13-1 and TRBJ1-2; TRBD1 agrees at 9 bases. The CDR3 loop spans 15 amino acids. With 0 bases clipped from V and 2 bases from J, the junction kept 2 bases outside the gene matches. Germline CDR1 reads NSHNY; CDR2 reads SYGAGN. The part of the CDR3 DNA that was read is TGTGCCAGCAGTGATGGGGACAGGGAGAACTCC. Translated: CASSDGDRENS. The whole CDR3 sequence is CASSDGDRENSDYTF.

This clone was detected a few times. Gene labels here are mouse ones. The CDR3 DNA, read in part, is TGCACCTGCAGTGCCCTCGGCAGGGTTTCCTAT. Its protein is CTCSALGRVSY. In full, the CDR3 reads CTCSALGRVSYEQYF. This sequence joins TRBV1 and TRBJ2-7; possible D gene TRBD1, 5 bases. The CDR3 end lies 4 residues beyond the end of the read and is filled in from the germline J gene. The CDR3 contains 15 residues. Germline V CDR1 and CDR2: NSQYPW, LRSPGD (reference sequence). The V end was cut by 3 bases, the J end by 1 base, with 13 bases between.

Many counts were recorded for this clone. The gene names given are mouse names. Read data end 4 residues before the CDR3 end; the end is taken from the germline J gene. J is TRBJ1-2 and V is TRBV13-3, with 10 bases that match TRBD1. This CDR3 spans 16 amino acids. The germline V gene encodes CDR1 NNHDY and CDR2 SYVADS. Germline trimming cut 1 base from V and 0 bases from J; bases unmatched to any gene: 3. CDR3 bases read: TGTGCCAGCAGTGATCGGGGGACAGGGGCAAACTCC. Its translation: CASSDRGTGANS. The CDR3 in full is CASSDRGTGANSDYTF.

Turning to this clone: Gene names refer to mouse genes. The observed sequence ends 4 residues before the CDR3 terminus, with the missing tail filled in from the germline J gene. J is TRBJ2-7 and V is TRBV12-2; the match to TRBD1 covers 10 bases. Germline V gene sequence: CDR1 SGHLS, CDR2 HYDKME. The CDR3 totals 13 residues. CDR3 sequence: CASSLGTGDEQYF. The CDR3 DNA, read in part, is TGTGCCAGCTCTCTGGGGACAGGGGAT.

Notes on this clone: Gene names are mouse gene names. CDR3 residues: CASSIHRGIYAEQFF. The CDR3 DNA, read in part, is TGTGCCAGCAGTATACACAGGGGAATCTATGCT. The chain links TRBV19 to TRBJ2-1, with 7 positions matching TRBD1. The sequenced fragment ends 4 residues before the CDR3 boundary, so the rest is inferred from the germline J gene. Germline V gene sequence: CDR1 FNHDT, CDR2 SITEND (reference sequence). V lost 1 base, J lost 3 bases, and 4 bases stayed unmatched. CDR3 length equals 15 residues.

Only a few counts were recorded for this clone. The germline and genes are mouse ones. The sequenced fragment ends 4 residues before the CDR3 boundary, so the rest is inferred from the germline J gene. This chain joins TRBV1 and TRBJ1-2; 7 bases fit TRBD1. This CDR3 has 16 amino acids. Losses at the gene ends were 0 bases for V and 2 bases for J; bases not matched to a gene: 6. Germline V CDR1 and CDR2: NSQYPW, LRSPGD (reference sequence). The CDR3 DNA, read in part, is TGCACCTGCAGTGCAGAACAGGGGTCGTGGAACTCC. This sequence encodes CTCSAEQGSWNS. The full CDR3 sequence reads CTCSAEQGSWNSDYTF.

This clone was found many times. Here the gene names and germline are mouse. Read data end 4 residues before the CDR3 end; the end is taken from the germline J gene. This chain connects TRBV19 to TRBJ1-4, with TRBD1 as a possible D gene (6 bases). The CDR3 is 15 residues long. The V gene's germline CDR1 is FNHDT and CDR2 SITEND (reference sequence). The germline V and J ends were trimmed by 0 bases and 2 bases, with 8 bases remaining between them. CDR3 loop: CASSIAGQSNERLFF. The CDR3 bases that were read are TGTGCCAGCAGTATAGCGGGACAATCCAACGAA.

This clone was seen only a few times. Gene and germline names: mouse. The CDR3 end is not reached by the read, which stops 4 residues before it; the germline J gene fills it in. The chain joins TRBV19 to TRBJ1-1; perhaps TRBD1 as D (6 bases). The germline V and J ends were trimmed by 2 bases and 0 bases, with 11 bases remaining between them. Germline CDR1 and CDR2: FNHDT and SITEND (reference sequence). The length of the CDR3 is 15 residues. The covered CDR3 bases are TGTGCCAGCAGTATCGGGACAAGTGCAAACACA. It translates to CASSIGTSANT. The full CDR3 reads CASSIGTSANTEVFF.

This clone turned up a few times. Germline and genes here are mouse. The read falls 4 residues short of the CDR3 end, and the missing part is taken from the germline J gene. The genes are TRBV19 and TRBJ2-7, with D perhaps TRBD2 (6 bases). CDR1 FNHDT and CDR2 SITEND come from the germline V gene (reference sequence). The CDR3 consists of 13 residues. V lost 4 bases, J lost 3 bases, and 11 bases lay in between. The CDR3 is CASSSMGVYEQYF. Partial CDR3 DNA: TGTGCCAGCAGTTCTATGGGGGTCTAT.

Regarding this clone: Gene names are mouse gene names. The read stops 4 residues short of the end of the CDR3; the missing end is completed from the germline J gene. This sequence joins TRBV12-1 and TRBJ1-4, with 12 bases matching TRBD1. This CDR3 comprises 16 residues. Germline V lookup: CDR1 SGHSN, CDR2 HYEKVE. The covered CDR3 bases are TGTGCCAGCTCTCCCTCCCGGGACAGGGGGCCCGAA. Translation gives CASSPSRDRGPE. The whole CDR3 protein is CASSPSRDRGPERLFF.

A note on this clone: All gene names here are mouse names. The read stops 4 residues short of the end of the CDR3; the missing end is completed from the germline J gene. The gene calls are TRBV17 and TRBJ2-1; 8 bases map to TRBD2. V was clipped by 5 bases and J by 3 bases; unmatched bases: 3. Germline CDR1 and CDR2: MNHDT and YYDKIL. The CDR3 runs to 14 residues. CDR3 DNA (partial): TGTGCTAGCAGTCGGACTGGGCCCTATGCT. Translating gives CASSRTGPYA. The entire CDR3 sequence reads CASSRTGPYAEQFF.

About this clone itself: The genes and germline here are from mouse. The read falls 4 residues short of the CDR3 end, and the missing part is taken from the germline J gene. The rearrangement links TRBV13-1 to TRBJ1-2, with D maybe TRBD1 (6 bases). V was pared by 2 bases and J by 2 bases, with 10 bases between. Per the germline V gene, CDR1 is NSHNY and CDR2 is SYGAGN. This CDR3 is 14 amino acids long. The sequenced part of the CDR3 DNA is TGTGCCAGCAGTGAAGGGGGAGGGAACTCC. Residues: CASSEGGGNS. The CDR3 in full is CASSEGGGNSDYTF.

Comments on this clone: Genes and germline come from the mouse. The CDR3 end falls 4 residues outside the read, so it is completed with the germline J gene. The V gene is TRBV13-3, the J gene TRBJ2-3; TRBD1 matches 7 bases. CDR1 NNHDY and CDR2 SYVADS come from the germline V gene. V lost 3 bases and J lost 0; bases outside the gene matches: 7. The CDR3 totals 16 residues. CDR3 sequence: CASSVAGGSSAETLYF. Incomplete CDR3 DNA: TGTGCCAGCAGTGTCGCAGGGGGATCTAGTGCAGAA.

This clone has more than one count but fewer than ten. The protein recorded in TCRdb does not match the translated DNA at residue 11; the protein presented here comes from translating the DNA. The gene symbols are mouse symbols. The CDR3 extends 3 residues past the end of the read, so its final part is completed from the germline J gene. The V and J genes are TRBV13-3 and TRBJ1-3; TRBD1 matches at 11 bases. CDR1 is NNHDY, CDR2 SYVADS, per germline. V was clipped by 6 bases and J by 3 bases; unmatched bases: 2. CDR3 length equals 14 residues. The DNA read from the CDR3 is TGTGCCAGCACCGGGACAGGGGGTGGAAATACG. This codes for CASTGTGGGNT. Given in full, the CDR3 is CASTGTGGGNTLYF.

Comments on this clone: Gene names and germline match the mouse. Sequencing ends 4 residues short of the CDR3 end; the germline J gene provides the rest. The chain uses TRBV19 and TRBJ1-4; D remains unclear. Trimming left V 1 base short and J 6 bases short, with 10 bases between. Germline-derived CDR1 and CDR2 are FNHDT and SITEND (reference sequence). The CDR3 runs to 14 residues. The sequenced part of the CDR3 DNA is TGTGCCAGCAGTATATACTGGGCGTACGAA. It encodes CASSIYWAYE. From start to end, the CDR3 is CASSIYWAYERLFF.

A note on this clone: Gene and germline names: mouse. Read data end 4 residues before the CDR3 end; the end is taken from the germline J gene. The rearrangement uses TRBV19 and TRBJ2-1; D gene unclear. V was pared by 6 bases and J by 0 bases, with 10 bases between. The CDR3 spans 14 residues. The germline V gene encodes CDR1 FNHDT and CDR2 SITEND (reference sequence). The chain's CDR3 is CASTPRINYAEQFF. CDR3 DNA, as far as it was read: TGTGCCAGCACCCCCAGGATTAACTATGCT.

Only a few counts were recorded for this clone. Gene names denote mouse genes. With the read ending 4 residues before the CDR3 end, the germline J gene is used to fill in that end. The chain links TRBV13-3 to TRBJ2-4; 7 bases align to TRBD1. J gave up 2 bases and V 6 bases, and 9 bases lay outside the gene matches. The CDR3 covers 15 residues. Germline V gives CDR1 NNHDY, CDR2 SYVADS. The chain's CDR3 is CASKTPDRDQNTLYF. Incomplete CDR3 DNA: TGTGCCAGCAAGACCCCAGACAGGGATCAAAAC.

As for this clone: Gene names are mouse gene names. The sequence runs out 4 residues before the end of the CDR3; the remainder is reconstructed from the germline J gene. This chain connects TRBV19 to TRBJ2-7; 11 positions agree with TRBD2. The CDR3 extends over 13 amino acids. Trimming at V came to 6 bases and at J to 3 bases, leaving 2 bases not matched to a gene. The germline gives CDR1 FNHDT, CDR2 SITEND (reference sequence). Incomplete CDR3 DNA: TGTGCCAGCAAGGGACTGGGGGACTAT. Its translation: CASKGLGDY. The CDR3 in its entirety is CASKGLGDYEQYF.

This clone was observed many times. Gene names and germline match the mouse. The read stops 4 residues short of the end of the CDR3; the missing end is completed from the germline J gene. The chain carries TRBV13-3 and TRBJ1-4, with 7 positions matching TRBD1. The V gene end was trimmed by 1 base and the J gene end by 6 bases; junction bases not matched to a gene: 6. The germline V gene has CDR1 NNHDY and CDR2 SYVADS. The CDR3 loop spans 15 amino acids. The part of the CDR3 DNA that was read is TGTGCCAGCAGTGATAAACAGGGGCGAGACGAA. Translating gives CASSDKQGRDE. The full CDR3 is CASSDKQGRDERLFF.